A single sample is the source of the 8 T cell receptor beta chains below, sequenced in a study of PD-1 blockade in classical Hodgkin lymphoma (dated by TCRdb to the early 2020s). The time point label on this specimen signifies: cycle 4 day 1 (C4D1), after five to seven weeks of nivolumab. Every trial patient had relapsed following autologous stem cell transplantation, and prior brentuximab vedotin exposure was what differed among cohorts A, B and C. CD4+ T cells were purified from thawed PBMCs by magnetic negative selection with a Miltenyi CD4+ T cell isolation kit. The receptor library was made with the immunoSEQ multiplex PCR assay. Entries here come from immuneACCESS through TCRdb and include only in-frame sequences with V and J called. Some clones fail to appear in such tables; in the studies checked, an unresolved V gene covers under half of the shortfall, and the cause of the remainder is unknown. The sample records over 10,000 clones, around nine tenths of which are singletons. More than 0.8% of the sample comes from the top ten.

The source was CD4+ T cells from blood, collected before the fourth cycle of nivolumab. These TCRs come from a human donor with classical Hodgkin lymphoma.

The CDR3 sequence is CASSVDAGSQYRLYEQYF. CDR3 in DNA: TGTGCCAGCAGCGTAGATGCAGGCTCCCAATACCGACTCTACGAGCAGTACTTC. The J gene is TRBJ2-7, the V gene TRBV9; D remains unclear. Germline CDR1 SGDLS, CDR2 YYNGEE. CDR3 length: 18 residues. Trimming removed 0 bases at V and 3 bases at J, with 22 bases between.

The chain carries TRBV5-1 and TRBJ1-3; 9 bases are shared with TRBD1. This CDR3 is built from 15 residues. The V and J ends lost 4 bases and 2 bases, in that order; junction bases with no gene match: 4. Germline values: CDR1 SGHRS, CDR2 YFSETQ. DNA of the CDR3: TGCGCCAGCAGCGGACAGGGGCTTCCTGGAAACACCATATATTTT. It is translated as CASSGQGLPGNTIYF.

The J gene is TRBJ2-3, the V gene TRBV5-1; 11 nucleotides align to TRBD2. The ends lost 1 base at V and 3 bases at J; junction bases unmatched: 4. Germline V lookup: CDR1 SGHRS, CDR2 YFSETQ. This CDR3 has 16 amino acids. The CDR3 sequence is CASSLLTSGSTDTQYF. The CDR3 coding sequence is TGCGCCAGCAGCTTGTTAACTAGCGGGAGTACAGATACGCAGTATTTT.

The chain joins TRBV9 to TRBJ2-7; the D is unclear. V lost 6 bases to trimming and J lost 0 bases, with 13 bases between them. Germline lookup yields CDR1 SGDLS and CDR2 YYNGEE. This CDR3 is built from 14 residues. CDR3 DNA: TGTGCCAGCACCGCGACCGAGAGCTCCTACGAGCAGTACTTC. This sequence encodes CASTATESSYEQYF.

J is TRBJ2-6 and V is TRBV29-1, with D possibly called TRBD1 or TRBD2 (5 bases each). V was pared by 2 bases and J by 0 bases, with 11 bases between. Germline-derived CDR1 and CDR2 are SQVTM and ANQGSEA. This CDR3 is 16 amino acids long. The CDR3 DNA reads TGCAGCGTTGAACGGGACGTAGACTCTGGGGCCAACGTCCTGACTTTC. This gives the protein CSVERDVDSGANVLTF.

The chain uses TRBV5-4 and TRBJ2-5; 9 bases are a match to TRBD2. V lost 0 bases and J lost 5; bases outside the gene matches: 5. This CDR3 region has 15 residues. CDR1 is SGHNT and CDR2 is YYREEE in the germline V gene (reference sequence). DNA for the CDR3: TGTGCCAGCAGCTTGGTTTTAGGACTAGCGGAGACCCAGTACTTC. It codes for CASSLVLGLAETQYF. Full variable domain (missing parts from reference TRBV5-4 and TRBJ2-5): ETGVTQSPTHLIKTRGQQVTLRCSSQSGHNTVSWYQQALGQGPQFIFQYYREEENGRGNFPPRFSGLQFPNYSSELNVNALELDDSALYLCASSLVLGLAETQYFGPGTRLLVL.

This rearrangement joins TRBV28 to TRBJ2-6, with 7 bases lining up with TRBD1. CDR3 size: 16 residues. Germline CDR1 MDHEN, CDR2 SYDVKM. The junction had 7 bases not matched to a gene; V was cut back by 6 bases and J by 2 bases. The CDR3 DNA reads TGTGCCAGCAGCTCCCGAGGACAGGCTGGGGCCAACGTCCTGACTTTC. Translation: CASSSRGQAGANVLTF.

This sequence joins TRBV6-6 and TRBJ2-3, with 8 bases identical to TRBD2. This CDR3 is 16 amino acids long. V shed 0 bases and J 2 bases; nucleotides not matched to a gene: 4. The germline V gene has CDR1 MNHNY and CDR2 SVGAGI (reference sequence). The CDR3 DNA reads TGTGCCAGCAGTTACTCGATAGCGGGGTCCACAGATACGCAGTATTTT. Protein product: CASSYSIAGSTDTQYF.